This is a list of T cell receptor beta chains from one sample in a study of control samples from healthy donors and cancer patients. Only in-frame clones appear in the TCRdb table, and some are missing; sequencing was by immunoSEQ multiplex PCR. Here the sample spans under 200,000 clones, about 94% being singletons. Sequenced input: blood. The receptors derive from a woman aged 40 to 50 in good health. Both conserved end residues are part of each CDR3. Each record gives: D gene, V gene, J gene, clone size, CDR3 DNA, CDR3 protein. The D gene is left open where the match is weak. Not all rows give a size; the values are once, few, many and, for expanded clones, a class.

TRBD1	TRBV5-6	TRBJ1-6	.	TGTGCCAGCAGCTTGGGACAGGGGTTCGGATCACCCCTCCACTTT	CASSLGQGFGSPLHF
.	TRBV18	TRBJ1-4	.	TGTGCCAGCTCACAGGAATCGAACACTAATGAAAAACTGTTTTTT	CASSQESNTNEKLFF
.	TRBV4-2	TRBJ1-2	.	TGTGCCAGCAGCCAAGATGGTTCTCTGTCCTGGAACACCTTC	CASSQDGSLSWNTF
.	TRBV3-1/TRBV3-2	TRBJ1-1	once	TGTGCCAGCAGCCAAATGCAGGGCCGGACTGAAGCTTTCTTT	CASSQMQGRTEAFF
.	TRBV12-3/TRBV12-4	TRBJ2-3	.	TGTGCCAGCAGTTTTCGGGCGGGAGATACGCAGTATTTT	CASSFRAGDTQYF
.	TRBV5-1	TRBJ2-5	.	TGCGCCAGCAGCACCCAGCCCATAGGAGAGACCCAGTACTTC	CASSTQPIGETQYF
.	TRBV4-2	TRBJ2-5	.	TGTGCCAGCAGCCAAGACTCGGGGGCAGCGGAGACCCAGTACTTC	CASSQDSGAAETQYF
.	TRBV5-1	TRBJ1-1	.	TGCGCCAGCAGCTTGAAGGGTTTTGGTAACACTGAAGCTTTCTTT	CASSLKGFGNTEAFF
.	TRBV7-8	TRBJ2-7	.	TGTGCCAGCAGCTTAGGGGGCCGGGGCGAGCAGTACTTC	CASSLGGRGEQYF
.	TRBV5-1	TRBJ2-5	.	TGCGCCAGCAGCTATTCTCGAGAGACCCAGTACTTC	CASSYSRETQYF
.	TRBV10-3	TRBJ2-2	.	TGTGCCATCCCCCGGACCGCGAACACCGGGGAGCTGTTTTTT	CAIPRTANTGELFF
.	TRBV7-3	TRBJ1-1	.	TGTGCCAGCAGCCCGCGGTTGAACACTGAAGCTTTCTTT	CASSPRLNTEAFF
.	TRBV15	TRBJ1-1	.	TGTGCCACCAGCAGGGAAACGGTGAACACTGAAGCTTTCTTT	CATSRETVNTEAFF
.	TRBV4-3	TRBJ2-1	.	TGCGCCAGCAGCCAAGATTTCACCCTACTGGGGTACAATGAGCAGTTCTTC	CASSQDFTLLGYNEQFF
.	TRBV12-5	TRBJ1-3	.	TGTGCTAGTGGTTTGTCCGGGGCGGCCTCTGGAAACACCATATATTTT	CASGLSGAASGNTIYF
.	TRBV4-1	TRBJ1-1	.	TGCGCCAGCAGCCTCACGTCAGGGGCGGTGAACACTGAAGCTTTCTTT	CASSLTSGAVNTEAFF
.	TRBV11-2	TRBJ1-1	once	TGTGCCAGCAGACCCACAGGGAGGGGGGGCACTGAAGCTTTCTTT	CASRPTGRGGTEAFF
.	TRBV5-6	TRBJ1-2	once	TGTGCCAGCAGCGGACAGCCGTCTAACTATGGCTACACCTTC	CASSGQPSNYGYTF
.	TRBV19	TRBJ1-6	.	TGTGCCAGTAGCTCCAGGAATTCACCCCTCCACTTT	CASSSRNSPLHF
TRBD2	TRBV6-4	TRBJ2-1	.	TGTGCCAGCAGTGACCGCCCTAGCGGACATACCTACAATGAGCAGTTCTTC	CASSDRPSGHTYNEQFF
.	TRBV6-5	TRBJ2-1	.	TGTGCCAGTAAAAACTTTGGGTATTTGGTGAATGAGCAGTTCTTC	CASKNFGYLVNEQFF
.	TRBV7-2	TRBJ2-1	once	TGTGCCAGCAGCTCTCTGACTGGAGGCTACAATGAGCAGTTCTTC	CASSSLTGGYNEQFF
.	TRBV3-1/TRBV3-2	TRBJ1-5	.	TGTGCCAGCAGTCATTTTGGCTACGTCAATCAGCCCCAGCATTTT	CASSHFGYVNQPQHF
TRBD1	TRBV9	TRBJ1-5	.	TGTGCCAGCAGCGTAGGGACAGGGTTTAGCAATCAGCCCCAGCATTTT	CASSVGTGFSNQPQHF